This T cell receptor beta chain originates from a study of T cells in women clearing cervical HPV infection. Notes on the study in general: CIN3+ cases had significantly higher TCR repertoire richness than controls, but evenness did not differ. Combining TCR richness with V gene abundances gave roughly 0.8 AUC. TRBV6-7 abundance was lower in cases than controls (roughly 0.11% versus 0.16%).

The CDR3 has 13 amino acids. Germline CDR1 SGHTA, CDR2 FQGNSA. V lost 1 base and J 5 bases, leaving 5 bases between the germline ends. Assay used: immunoSEQ multiplex PCR; TCRdb lists only in-frame clones, some missing. This listing includes tens of thousands of clones. HPV was found by MY09/MY11 PCR and dot-blot genotyping. Of note for this clone: Its specificity is unknown. The read stops 3 residues short of the end of the CDR3; the missing end is completed from the germline J gene.

Material for sequencing was blood buffy coat. V and J are TRBV7-2 and TRBJ2-2; D remains unclear. This sequence was found in a woman aged 18 to 75 with a cervical HPV16 infection that either progressed to CIN3+ or cleared (not recorded which). CDR3 sequence: CASSLDRTGELFF. The sequenced CDR3 bases are TGTGCCAGCAGCTTAGACAGAACCGGGGAG. Combining the CDR3 with reference TRBV7-2 and TRBJ2-2 gives the whole variable domain GAGVSQSPSNKVTEKGKDVELRCDPISGHTALYWYRQSLGQGLEFLIYFQGNSAPDKSGLPSDRFSAERTGGSVSTLTIQRTQQEDSAVYLCASSLDRTGELFFGEGSRLTVL.